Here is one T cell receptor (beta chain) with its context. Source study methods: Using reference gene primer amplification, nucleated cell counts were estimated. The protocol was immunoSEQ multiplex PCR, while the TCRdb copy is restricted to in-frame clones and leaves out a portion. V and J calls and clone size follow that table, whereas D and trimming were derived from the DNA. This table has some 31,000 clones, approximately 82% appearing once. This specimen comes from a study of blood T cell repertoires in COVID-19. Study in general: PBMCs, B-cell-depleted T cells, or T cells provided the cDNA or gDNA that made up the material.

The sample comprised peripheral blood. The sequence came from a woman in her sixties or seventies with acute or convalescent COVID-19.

In DNA, the CDR3 is TGTGCCTGGGCTGGACAGGGACCTCCTGATTCACCCCTCCACTTT. Encoded protein: CAWAGQGPPDSPLHF. The V call is TRBV30, the J call TRBJ1-6, with TRBD1 matching 8 bases. Germline CDR1 and CDR2: GTSNPN and SVGIG (reference sequence). V was pared by 5 bases and J by 8 bases, with 11 bases of the junction left unmatched. The CDR3 covers 15 residues.